These 15 T cell receptor beta chains were sequenced from one sample in a study of blood T cells in healthy people across ages. Next came a second PCR, run for about 7 to 12 cycles, which used a sample-barcoded 5' primer along with a J-beta primer mix. TCRdb re-analysed the 5' RACE reads in MiXCR, keeping a single row per CDR3 protein. The sample has about 1.8 million distinct CDR3 sequences, around 48% seen once. The sequenced sample consisted of blood. These receptors originate from a middle-aged woman in good health.

This clonotype was counted only a few times. The chain recombines TRBV20-1 with TRBJ2-4; D unclear. In germline, CDR1 is DFQATT, CDR2 SNEGSKA (reference sequence). There are 14 residues in the CDR3. Between the trimmed V and J ends, which lost 4 bases and 0 bases, there was a span of 10 bases. CDR3: CSAKGLLAKNIQYF. The CDR3 DNA reads as TGCAGTGCTAAGGGCCTTCTAGCCAAAAACATTCAGTACTTC.

This clonotype was picked up a small number of times. The chain carries TRBV5-6 and TRBJ2-7; 8 bases agree with TRBD1. V lost 3 bases and J lost 3; bases outside the gene matches: 8. The CDR3 has 15 residues. From germline, CDR1 is SGHDT and CDR2 YYEEEE. The CDR3 loop reads CASSSAGTGYYEQYF. The CDR3 DNA reads as TGTGCCAGCAGCTCCGCCGGGACAGGATACTACGAGCAGTACTTC.

The V gene is TRBV4-3, the J gene TRBJ2-1; the D gene is possibly TRBD2 (5 bases). There are 18 residues in the CDR3. Trimming took 0 bases from V and 13 from J, leaving 28 bases between them. Germline CDR1 reads LGHNA; CDR2 reads YSLEER. The CDR3 DNA sequence: TGCGCCAGCAGCCAAGATCTTATTCTGGACGGGGTTACGCGCGCTCAGTTCTTC. Amino acid sequence: CASSQDLILDGVTRAQFF.

This chain links TRBV6-6 with TRBJ2-7; tentatively, D is TRBD2 (6 bases). V lost 5 bases and J lost 3, with 17 bases in between. From germline, CDR1 is MNHNY and CDR2 SVGAGI (reference sequence). The CDR3 has 15 amino acids. The CDR3 spells CASSTKEGYFYEQYF. CDR3 DNA: TGTGCCAGCAGTACCAAGGAGGGCTATTTCTACGAGCAGTACTTC.

V usage is TRBV27 and J usage is TRBJ2-4; 10 bases line up with TRBD2. Germline loops: CDR1 MNHEY, CDR2 SMNVEV (reference sequence). The CDR3 is 17 residues long. J lost 9 bases, V lost 5 bases, and 16 bases had no gene match. Here the CDR3 reads CASSGPSGGDKMGIQYF. Written as DNA, the CDR3 is TGTGCCAGCAGTGGACCTAGCGGGGGAGATAAGATGGGCATTCAGTACTTC.

The CDR3 sequence: CASRPQGTHQETQYF. The CDR3 DNA reads as TGTGCCAGCAGGCCCCAGGGGACCCACCAAGAGACCCAGTACTTC. The chain is built from TRBV28 and TRBJ2-5; possible D gene TRBD1, 6 bases. The V end lost 6 bases, the J end lost 0 bases, and 14 bases lay between the germline ends. Germline CDR1 is MDHEN and CDR2 is SYDVKM. The CDR3 runs 15 residues.

The chain employs TRBV6-1 and TRBJ1-1, with TRBD1 matching 10 bases. V gave up 6 bases and J gave up 1 base; unmatched junction bases: 11. CDR1 and CDR2 (germline): MNHNS, SASEGT. This CDR3 has 17 amino acids. DNA for the CDR3: TGTGCCAGCAGGAAGAGACAGGGGGCCAGATCGAACACTGAAGCTTTCTTT. Encoded protein: CASRKRQGARSNTEAFF.

Worth noting for this clonotype: The junction shows a germline mismatch at one end, possibly a read error. The rearrangement uses TRBV5-1 and TRBJ2-1; 7 bases align to TRBD2. Germline CDR1 SGHRS, CDR2 YFSETQ. The CDR3 loop spans 13 amino acids. This CDR3 is CASSGGSYNELFF. CDR3 bases: TGCGCCAGCTCGGGGGGTTCCTACAATGAGCTGTTCTTC.

This clonotype has just a few counts. CDR3 loop: CSVERDSPKTQYF. The CDR3 coding sequence is TGCAGCGTTGAGAGGGACTCTCCTAAGACCCAGTACTTC. The chain is built from TRBV29-1 and TRBJ2-5; D may be TRBD2 (6 bases). The CDR3 is made up of 13 amino acids. Looked up from germline, CDR1 is SQVTM and CDR2 is ANQGSEA. Trimming left V 3 bases short and J 6 bases short, with 14 bases between.

The rearrangement links TRBV16 to TRBJ1-2; D unclear. Germline V gene lookup returns CDR1 KGHSY and CDR2 FQNENV. Trimming removed 0 bases at V and 8 bases at J, with 10 bases between. The CDR3 is 13 amino acids. The CDR3 is CASSQSQAQGYTF. In DNA, the CDR3 is TGTGCCAGCAGCCAATCCCAGGCCCAAGGCTACACCTTC.

This chain uses TRBV10-3 with TRBJ1-6; 8 bases agree with TRBD1. Germline assignment: CDR1 ENHRY and CDR2 SYGVKD. Trimming at V came to 3 bases and at J to 7 bases, leaving 5 bases not matched to a gene. CDR3 length: 15 amino acids. The CDR3 loop is CAISENDRGNSPLHF. In DNA form, the CDR3 reads TGTGCCATCAGTGAAAACGACAGGGGCAATTCACCCCTCCACTTT.

This clonotype has just a few counts. The chain links TRBV27 to TRBJ2-7; no definite D call. CDR1 and CDR2 from the germline V gene are MNHEY and SMNVEV (reference sequence). The CDR3 sequence is 13 residues long. Trimming shortened V by 5 bases and J by 7 bases, and 15 bases separated the two germline ends. CDR3 DNA: TGTGCCAGCAGTGCAACCGGGCCGTGGGAGCAGTACTTC. This codes for CASSATGPWEQYF.

The V call is TRBV18, the J call TRBJ2-5; perhaps TRBD2 as D (5 bases). This CDR3 comprises 16 residues. Germline CDR1 is KGHSH and CDR2 is LQKENI. Trimming cost V 3 bases and J 7 bases, with 21 bases left between them. The CDR3 coding sequence is TGTGCCAGCTCACCGAGTATTCAGGCACAAAGCGGGACCCAGTACTTC. This sequence encodes CASSPSIQAQSGTQYF.

This rearrangement joins TRBV6-2 or TRBV6-3 to TRBJ2-3; no reliable D call. The CDR3 loop spans 15 amino acids. V shed 0 bases and J shed 4 bases, with 11 bases lying between them. The germline CDR1 and CDR2 sequences are MNHEY and SVGEGT. The CDR3 is CASSYSQLSADTQYF. Written as DNA, the CDR3 is TGTGCCAGCAGTTACTCCCAGTTATCGGCAGATACGCAGTATTTT.

The J gene is TRBJ1-5, the V gene TRBV4-1; no reliable D call. The V end was cut by 5 bases, the J end by 2 bases, with 13 bases between. Germline CDR1 is MGHRA and CDR2 is YSYEKL. This CDR3 region has 15 residues. CDR3 protein: CASSRILEGNQPQHF. In DNA form, the CDR3 reads TGCGCCAGCAGCAGAATCTTGGAGGGCAATCAGCCCCAGCATTTT.